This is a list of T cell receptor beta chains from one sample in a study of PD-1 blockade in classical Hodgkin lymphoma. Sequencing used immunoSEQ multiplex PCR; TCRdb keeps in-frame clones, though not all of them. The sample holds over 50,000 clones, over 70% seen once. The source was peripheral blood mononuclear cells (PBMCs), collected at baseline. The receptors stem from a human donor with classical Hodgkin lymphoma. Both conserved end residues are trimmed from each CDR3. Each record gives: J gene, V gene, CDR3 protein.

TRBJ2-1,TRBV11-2,ASRRGLDSAYNEQF
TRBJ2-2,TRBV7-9,ASSSGAGLNTGELF
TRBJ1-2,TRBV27,ASSSSNLPLSYT
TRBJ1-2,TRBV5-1,ASSLDPTGYGYT
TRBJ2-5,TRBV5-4,ASSPGLAQETQY
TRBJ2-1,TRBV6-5,ASSQGQSSYNEQF
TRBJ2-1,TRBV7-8,ASKTPLTSGPNEQF
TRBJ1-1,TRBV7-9,ASRQGGRVNMNTEAF
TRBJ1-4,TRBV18,ASSPGTANSEKLF
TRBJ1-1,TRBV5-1,ASSSFGETF
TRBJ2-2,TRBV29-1,SFTSGNTGELF
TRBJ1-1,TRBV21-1,ASSKAGGNTEAF
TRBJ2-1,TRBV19,ASSRASGIYNEQF
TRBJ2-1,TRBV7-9,ASSSTAGGPNEQF
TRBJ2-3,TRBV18,ASSPDWLGGDTQY
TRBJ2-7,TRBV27,ASSLVPGRTYEQY
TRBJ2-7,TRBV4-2,ASSQVRQGYEQY
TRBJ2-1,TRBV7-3,ASSLFRTSGYNEQF
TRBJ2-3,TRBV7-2,ASSLSLISTDTQY
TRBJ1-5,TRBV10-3,AISEGGQGYQPQH
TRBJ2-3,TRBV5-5,ASSLNLGLHTDTQY
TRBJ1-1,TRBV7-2,ASSFGSRDTEAF